This T cell receptor (beta chain) was identified during a study of cytomegalovirus exposure and HLA in healthy donors. Study-wide points: In a later analysis, TCR beta V- and J-gene trimming was associated with a missense DCLRE1C variant. Several of the most significant clusters were apparently associated with common viral pathogens in a later analysis.

The PCR had 60 Vbeta and 13 Jbeta primers. Some clones are missing from TCRdb's copy, which holds only in-frame ones; the method was immunoSEQ multiplex PCR. The table has roughly 62,000 clones, more than 70% seen once; the top ten hold around 5%. CDR3 length: 15 amino acids. V gave up 0 bases and J gave up 5 bases, with 14 bases separating them. The germline V gene has CDR1 SGHRS and CDR2 YFSETQ. Comments on this clone: What it binds is unknown.

Sequenced material: PBMCs. The receptor was isolated from a woman aged 30 to 39 in good health and CMV-seronegative. V usage is TRBV5-1 and J usage is TRBJ2-5; D may be TRBD2 (6 bases). In DNA form, the CDR3 reads TGCGCCAGCAGCTTGGCGGGTACGGGGAGGGAGACCCAGTACTTC. Translation: CASSLAGTGRETQYF.